The sequence of this T cell receptor (beta chain) was determined in a study of shared T cell receptors in the human thymus. The germline V gene encodes CDR1 LNHDA and CDR2 SQIVND (reference sequence). V dropped 3 bases and J dropped 4 bases, with 16 bases sitting between them. CDR3 length: 16 residues. The repertoire was sequenced with immunoSEQ multiplex PCR; TCRdb's copy has only in-frame clones and lacks some. The table records approximately 760,000 clones, approximately 85% of them present only once. These data also featured in a second study, about human thymus T cells. From that study: The thymus tissue came from resections taken during corrective heart surgery. Both thymic and peripheral blood repertoires showed apparently biased V and J usage.

This TCR derives from a girl in the first two years of life with a congenital heart defect. Sequences were obtained from thymocytes. The J gene is TRBJ2-1, the V gene TRBV19; D might be TRBD1 (5 bases). CDR3 in DNA: TGTGCCAGTAGTATCATCCACAGGAGCCATTACAATGAGCAGTTCTTC. This encodes CASSIIHRSHYNEQFF.